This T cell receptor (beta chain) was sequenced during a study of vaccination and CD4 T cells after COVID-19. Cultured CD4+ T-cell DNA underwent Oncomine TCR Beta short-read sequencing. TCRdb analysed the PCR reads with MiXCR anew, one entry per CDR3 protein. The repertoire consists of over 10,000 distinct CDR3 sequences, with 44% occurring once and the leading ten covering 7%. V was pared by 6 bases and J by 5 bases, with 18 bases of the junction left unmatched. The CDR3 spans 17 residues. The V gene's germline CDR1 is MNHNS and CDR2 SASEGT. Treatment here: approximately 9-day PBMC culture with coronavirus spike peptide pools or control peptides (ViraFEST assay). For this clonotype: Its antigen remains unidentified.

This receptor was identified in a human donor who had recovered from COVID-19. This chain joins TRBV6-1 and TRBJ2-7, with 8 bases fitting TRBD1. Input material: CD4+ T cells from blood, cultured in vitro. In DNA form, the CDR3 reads TGTGCCAGCAGAGGACGCGGGACAGGACATAGGGGGCACGAGCAGTACTTC. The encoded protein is CASRGRGTGHRGHEQYF.